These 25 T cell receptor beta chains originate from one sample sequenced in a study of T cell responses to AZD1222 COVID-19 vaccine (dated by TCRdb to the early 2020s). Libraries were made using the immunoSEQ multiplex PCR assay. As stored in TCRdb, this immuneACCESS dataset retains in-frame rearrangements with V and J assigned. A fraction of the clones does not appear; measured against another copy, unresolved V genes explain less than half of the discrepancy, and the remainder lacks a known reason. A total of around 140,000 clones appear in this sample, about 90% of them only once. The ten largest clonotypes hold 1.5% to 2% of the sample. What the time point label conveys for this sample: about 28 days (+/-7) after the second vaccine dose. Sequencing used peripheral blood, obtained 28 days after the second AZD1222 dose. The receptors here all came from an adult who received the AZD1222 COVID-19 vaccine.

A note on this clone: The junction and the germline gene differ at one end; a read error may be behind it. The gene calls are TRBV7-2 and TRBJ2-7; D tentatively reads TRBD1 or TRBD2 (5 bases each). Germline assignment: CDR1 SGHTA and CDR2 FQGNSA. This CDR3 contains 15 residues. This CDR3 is CASSLAPGSSYEQYF. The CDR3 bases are TGTGCCAGCAGCCTAGCCCCAGGGAGCTCCTACGAGCAGTACTTC.

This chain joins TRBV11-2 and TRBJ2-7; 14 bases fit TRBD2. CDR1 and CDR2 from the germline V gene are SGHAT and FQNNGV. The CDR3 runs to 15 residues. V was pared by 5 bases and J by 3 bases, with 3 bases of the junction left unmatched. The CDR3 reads CASSLGLAGGYEQYF. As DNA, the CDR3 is TGTGCCAGCAGCCTAGGACTAGCGGGAGGCTACGAGCAGTACTTC.

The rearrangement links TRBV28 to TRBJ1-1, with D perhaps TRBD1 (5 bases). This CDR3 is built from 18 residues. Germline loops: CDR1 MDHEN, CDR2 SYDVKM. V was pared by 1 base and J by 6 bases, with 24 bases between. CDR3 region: CASSLLTASSGRTPEAFF. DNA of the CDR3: TGTGCCAGCAGTTTATTAACCGCCTCGTCAGGGAGAACACCTGAAGCTTTCTTT.

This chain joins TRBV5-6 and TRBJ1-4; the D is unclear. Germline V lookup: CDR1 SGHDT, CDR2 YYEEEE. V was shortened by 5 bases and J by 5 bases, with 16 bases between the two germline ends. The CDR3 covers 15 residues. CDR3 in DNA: TGTGCCAGCAGTCAGACCGGCGGCGGGAATGAAAAACTGTTTTTT. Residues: CASSQTGGGNEKLFF.

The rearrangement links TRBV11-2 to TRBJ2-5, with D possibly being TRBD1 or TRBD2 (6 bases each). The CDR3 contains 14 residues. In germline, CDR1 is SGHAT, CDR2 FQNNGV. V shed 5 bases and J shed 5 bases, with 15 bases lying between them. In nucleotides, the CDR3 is TGTGCCAGCAGCGCCCAGACTAGGGGGGAGACCCAGTACTTC. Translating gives CASSAQTRGETQYF.

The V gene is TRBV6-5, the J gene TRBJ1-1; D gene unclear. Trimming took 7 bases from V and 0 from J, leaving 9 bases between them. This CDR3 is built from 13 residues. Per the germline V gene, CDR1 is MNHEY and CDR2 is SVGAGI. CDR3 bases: TGTGCCAGCACCTCGAGCATGAACACTGAAGCTTTCTTT. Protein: CASTSSMNTEAFF.

The CDR3 DNA follows: TGCGCCAGCAGTGCTTCCCCTGGTCAGGAGCAGTACGTC. This codes for CASSASPGQEQYV. The chain combines TRBV10-1 with TRBJ2-7; unclear D gene. V lost 4 bases and J lost 7, with 14 bases in between. The CDR3 has 13 amino acids. Germline assignment: CDR1 WNHNN and CDR2 SYGVQD (reference sequence).

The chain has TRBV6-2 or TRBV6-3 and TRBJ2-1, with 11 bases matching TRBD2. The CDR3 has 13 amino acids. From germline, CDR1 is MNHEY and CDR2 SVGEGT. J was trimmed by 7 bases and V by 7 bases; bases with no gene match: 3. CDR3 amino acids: CASTPSGRNEQFF. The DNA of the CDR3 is TGTGCCAGCACCCCTAGCGGGAGGAATGAGCAGTTCTTC.

The CDR3 protein is CASSGTEMNTEAFF. The DNA of the CDR3 is TGTGCCAGCAGTGGGACAGAAATGAACACTGAAGCTTTCTTT. The chain links TRBV2 to TRBJ1-1, with a weak D call TRBD1 (6 bases). CDR3 length: 14 amino acids. Trimming removed 4 bases from V and 0 bases from J, with 9 bases in between. The V gene's germline CDR1 is SNHLY and CDR2 FYNNEI.

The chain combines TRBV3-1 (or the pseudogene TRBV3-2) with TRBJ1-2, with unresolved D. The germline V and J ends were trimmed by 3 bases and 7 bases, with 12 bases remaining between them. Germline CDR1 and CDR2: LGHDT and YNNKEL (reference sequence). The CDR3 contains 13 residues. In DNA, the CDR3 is TGTGCCAGCAGCCACTATCCACCGACTGGCTACACCTTC. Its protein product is CASSHYPPTGYTF.

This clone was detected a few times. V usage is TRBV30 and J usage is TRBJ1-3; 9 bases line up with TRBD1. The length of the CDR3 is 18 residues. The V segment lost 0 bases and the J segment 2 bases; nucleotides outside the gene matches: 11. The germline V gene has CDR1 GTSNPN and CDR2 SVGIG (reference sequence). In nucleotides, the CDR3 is TGTGCCTGGAGTGTCCGGGACAGGGCTGCCCTGCCTGGAAACACCATATATTTT. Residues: CAWSVRDRAALPGNTIYF.

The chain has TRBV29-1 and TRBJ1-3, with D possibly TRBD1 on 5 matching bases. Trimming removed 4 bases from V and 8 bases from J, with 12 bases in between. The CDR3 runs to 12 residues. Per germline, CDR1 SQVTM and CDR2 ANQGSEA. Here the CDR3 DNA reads TGCAGCGTTGGACGGGGGGTCGACACCATATATTTT. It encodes CSVGRGVDTIYF.

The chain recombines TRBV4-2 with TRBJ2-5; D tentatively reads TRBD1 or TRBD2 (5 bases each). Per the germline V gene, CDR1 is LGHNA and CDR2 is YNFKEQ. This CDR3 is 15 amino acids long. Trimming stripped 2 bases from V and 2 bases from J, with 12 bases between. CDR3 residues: CASSQSEGPQETQYF. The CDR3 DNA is TGTGCCAGCAGCCAATCCGAGGGACCTCAAGAGACCCAGTACTTC.

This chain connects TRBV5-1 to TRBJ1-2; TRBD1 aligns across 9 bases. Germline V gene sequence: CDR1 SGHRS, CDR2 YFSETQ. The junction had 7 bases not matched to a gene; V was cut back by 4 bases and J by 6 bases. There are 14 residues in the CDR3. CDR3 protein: CASSPPGQGNGYTF. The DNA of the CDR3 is TGCGCCAGCAGCCCGCCGGGACAGGGTAATGGCTACACCTTC.

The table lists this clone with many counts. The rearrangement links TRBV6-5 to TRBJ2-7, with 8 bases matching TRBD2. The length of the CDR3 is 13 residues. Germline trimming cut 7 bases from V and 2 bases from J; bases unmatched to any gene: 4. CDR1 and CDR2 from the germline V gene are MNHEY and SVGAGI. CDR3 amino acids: CASISGATYEQYF. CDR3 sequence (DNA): TGTGCCAGCATTAGCGGGGCCACCTACGAGCAGTACTTC.

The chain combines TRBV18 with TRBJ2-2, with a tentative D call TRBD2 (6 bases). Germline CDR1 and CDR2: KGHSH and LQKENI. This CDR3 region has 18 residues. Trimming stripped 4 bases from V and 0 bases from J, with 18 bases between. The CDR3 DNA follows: TGTGCCAGCTCACGATCCGGATTGACGGGGGCGAACACCGGGGAGCTGTTTTTT. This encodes CASSRSGLTGANTGELFF.

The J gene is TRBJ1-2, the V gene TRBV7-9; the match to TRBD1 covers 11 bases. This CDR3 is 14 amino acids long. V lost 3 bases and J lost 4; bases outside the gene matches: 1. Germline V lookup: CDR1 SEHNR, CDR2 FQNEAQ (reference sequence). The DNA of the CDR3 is TGTGCCAGCAGCTTGGGGACAGGGGGCTATGGCTACACCTTC. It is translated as CASSLGTGGYGYTF.

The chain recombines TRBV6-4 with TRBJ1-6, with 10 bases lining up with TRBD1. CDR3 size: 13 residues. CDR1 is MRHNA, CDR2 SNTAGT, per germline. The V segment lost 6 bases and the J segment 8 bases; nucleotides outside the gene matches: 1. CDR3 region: CASRTGGDSPLHF. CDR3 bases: TGTGCCAGCAGGACAGGGGGCGATTCACCCCTCCACTTT.

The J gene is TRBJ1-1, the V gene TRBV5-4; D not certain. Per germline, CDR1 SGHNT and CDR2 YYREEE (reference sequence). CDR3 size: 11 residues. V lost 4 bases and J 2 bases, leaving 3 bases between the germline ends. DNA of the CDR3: TGTGCCAGCAGCCAAAACACTGAAGCTTTCTTT. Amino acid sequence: CASSQNTEAFF.

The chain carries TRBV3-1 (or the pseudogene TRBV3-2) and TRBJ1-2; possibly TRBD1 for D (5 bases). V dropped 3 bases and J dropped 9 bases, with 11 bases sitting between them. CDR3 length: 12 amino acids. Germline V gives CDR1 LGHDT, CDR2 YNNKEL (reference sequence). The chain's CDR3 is CASSHGTGSYTF. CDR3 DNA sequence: TGTGCCAGCAGCCATGGGACCGGAAGCTACACCTTC.

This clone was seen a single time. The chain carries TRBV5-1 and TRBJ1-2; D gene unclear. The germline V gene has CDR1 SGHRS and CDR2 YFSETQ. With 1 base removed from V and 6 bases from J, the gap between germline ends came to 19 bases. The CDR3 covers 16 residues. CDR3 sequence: CASSLSRDSSSNGYTF. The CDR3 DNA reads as TGCGCCAGCAGCTTGTCACGGGATTCAAGTTCGAATGGCTACACCTTC.

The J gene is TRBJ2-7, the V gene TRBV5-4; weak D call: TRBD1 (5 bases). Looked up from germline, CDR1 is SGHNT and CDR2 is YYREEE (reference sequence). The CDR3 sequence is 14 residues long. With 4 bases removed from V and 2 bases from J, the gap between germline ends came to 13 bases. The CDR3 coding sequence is TGTGCCAGCAGCCGAAAGGACAAGACCTACGAGCAGTACTTC. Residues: CASSRKDKTYEQYF.

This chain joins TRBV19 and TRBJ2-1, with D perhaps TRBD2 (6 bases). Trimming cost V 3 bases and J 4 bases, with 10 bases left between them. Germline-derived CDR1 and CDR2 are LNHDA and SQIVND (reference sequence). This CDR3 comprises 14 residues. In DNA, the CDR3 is TGTGCCAGTAGTATGGGACTGGGTTACAATGAGCAGTTCTTC. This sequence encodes CASSMGLGYNEQFF.

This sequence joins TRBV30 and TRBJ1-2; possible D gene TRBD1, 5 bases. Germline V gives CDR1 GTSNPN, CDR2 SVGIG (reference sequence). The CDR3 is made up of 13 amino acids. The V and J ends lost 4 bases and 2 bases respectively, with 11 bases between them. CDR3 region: CAWNTGGNYGYTF. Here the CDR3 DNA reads TGTGCCTGGAACACAGGCGGGAACTATGGCTACACCTTC.

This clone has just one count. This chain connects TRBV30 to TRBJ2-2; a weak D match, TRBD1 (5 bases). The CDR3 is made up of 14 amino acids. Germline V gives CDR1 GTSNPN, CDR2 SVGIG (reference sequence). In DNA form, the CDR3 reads TGTGCACGGAGATCAGGGATCAACACCGGGGAGCTGTTTTTT. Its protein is CARRSGINTGELFF.